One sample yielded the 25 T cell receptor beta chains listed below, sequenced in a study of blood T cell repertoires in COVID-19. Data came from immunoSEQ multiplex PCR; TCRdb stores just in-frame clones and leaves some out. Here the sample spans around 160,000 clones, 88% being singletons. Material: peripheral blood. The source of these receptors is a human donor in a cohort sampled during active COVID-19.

CDR3 amino acids: CASSIGDRGYEQYF. The CDR3 region has the DNA TGTGCCAGTAGTATAGGGGACAGGGGCTACGAGCAGTACTTC. The rearrangement joins TRBV19 to TRBJ2-7; 10 nucleotides line up with TRBD1. CDR1 is LNHDA and CDR2 is SQIVND in the germline V gene (reference sequence). Trimming took 1 base from V and 3 from J; bases not matched to a gene: 0. The length of the CDR3 is 14 residues.

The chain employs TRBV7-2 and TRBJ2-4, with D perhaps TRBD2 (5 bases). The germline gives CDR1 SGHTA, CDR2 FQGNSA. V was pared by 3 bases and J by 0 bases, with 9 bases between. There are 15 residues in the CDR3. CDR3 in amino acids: CASSFRGLAKNIQYF. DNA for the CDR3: TGTGCCAGCAGCTTCCGTGGACTAGCCAAAAACATTCAGTACTTC. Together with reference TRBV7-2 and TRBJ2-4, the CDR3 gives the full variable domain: GAGVSQSPSNKVTEKGKDVELRCDPISGHTALYWYRQSLGQGLEFLIYFQGNSAPDKSGLPSDRFSAERTGGSVSTLTIQRTQQEDSAVYLCASSFRGLAKNIQYFGAGTRLSVL.

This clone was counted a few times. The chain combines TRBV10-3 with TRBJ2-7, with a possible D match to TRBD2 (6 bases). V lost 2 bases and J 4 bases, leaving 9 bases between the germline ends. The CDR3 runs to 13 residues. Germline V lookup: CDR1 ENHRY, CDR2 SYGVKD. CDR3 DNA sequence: TGTGCCATCAGTGAGGGGAGCGGGTACGAGCAGTACTTC. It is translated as CAISEGSGYEQYF.

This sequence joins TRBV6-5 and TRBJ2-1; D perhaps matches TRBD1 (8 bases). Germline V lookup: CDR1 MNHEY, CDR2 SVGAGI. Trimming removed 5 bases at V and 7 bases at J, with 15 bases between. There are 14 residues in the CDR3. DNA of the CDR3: TGTGCCAGCAGTCGACAGGGGAGGGGGAATGAGCAGTTCTTC. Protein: CASSRQGRGNEQFF.

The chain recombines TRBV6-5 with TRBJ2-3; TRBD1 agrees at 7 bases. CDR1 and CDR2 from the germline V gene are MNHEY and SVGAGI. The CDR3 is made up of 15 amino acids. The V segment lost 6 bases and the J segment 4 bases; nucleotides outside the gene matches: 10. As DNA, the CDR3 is TGTGCCAGCAGAATAGGAGACAGGGATTCAGATACGCAGTATTTT. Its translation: CASRIGDRDSDTQYF.

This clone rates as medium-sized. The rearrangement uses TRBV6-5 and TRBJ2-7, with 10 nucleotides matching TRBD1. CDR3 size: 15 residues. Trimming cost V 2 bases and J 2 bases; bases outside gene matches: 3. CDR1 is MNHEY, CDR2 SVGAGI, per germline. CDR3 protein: CASSYRGQGTYEQYF. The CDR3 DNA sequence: TGTGCCAGCAGTTACAGGGGACAGGGGACCTACGAGCAGTACTTC.

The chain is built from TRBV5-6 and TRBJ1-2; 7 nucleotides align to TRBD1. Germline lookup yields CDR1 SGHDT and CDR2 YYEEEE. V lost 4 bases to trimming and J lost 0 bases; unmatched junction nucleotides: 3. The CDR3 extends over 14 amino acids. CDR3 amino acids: CASSRTGANYGYTF. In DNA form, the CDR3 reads TGTGCCAGCAGCCGGACAGGAGCTAACTATGGCTACACCTTC.

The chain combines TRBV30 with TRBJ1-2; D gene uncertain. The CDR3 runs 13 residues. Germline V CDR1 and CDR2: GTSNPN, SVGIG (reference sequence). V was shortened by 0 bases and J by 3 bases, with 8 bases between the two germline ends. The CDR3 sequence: CAWSVDRDYGYTF. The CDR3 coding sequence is TGTGCCTGGAGTGTAGACCGGGACTATGGCTACACCTTC.

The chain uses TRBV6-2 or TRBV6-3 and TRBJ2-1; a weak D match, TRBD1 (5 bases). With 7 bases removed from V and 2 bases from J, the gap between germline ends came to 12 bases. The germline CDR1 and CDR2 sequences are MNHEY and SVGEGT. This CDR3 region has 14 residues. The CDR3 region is CASNPGATYNEQFF. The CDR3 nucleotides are TGTGCCAGCAACCCTGGGGCGACCTACAATGAGCAGTTCTTC.

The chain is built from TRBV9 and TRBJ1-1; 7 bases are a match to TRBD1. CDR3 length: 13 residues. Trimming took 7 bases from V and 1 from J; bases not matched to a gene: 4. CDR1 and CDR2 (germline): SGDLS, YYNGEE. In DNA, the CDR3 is TGTGCCAGCCCCAGACAGGGGAACACTGAAGCTTTCTTT. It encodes CASPRQGNTEAFF.

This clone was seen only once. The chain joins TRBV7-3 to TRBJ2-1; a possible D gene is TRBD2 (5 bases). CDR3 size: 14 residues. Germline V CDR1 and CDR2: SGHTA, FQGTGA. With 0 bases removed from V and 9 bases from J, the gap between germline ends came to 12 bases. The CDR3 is CASSLTRSGGEQFF. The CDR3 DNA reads TGTGCCAGCAGCTTAACGAGGAGCGGAGGTGAGCAGTTCTTC. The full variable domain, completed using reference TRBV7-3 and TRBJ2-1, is GAGVSQTPSNKVTEKGKYVELRCDPISGHTALYWYRQSLGQGPEFLIYFQGTGAADDSGLPNDRFFAVRPEGSVSTLKIQRTERGDSAVYLCASSLTRSGGEQFFGPGTRLTVL.

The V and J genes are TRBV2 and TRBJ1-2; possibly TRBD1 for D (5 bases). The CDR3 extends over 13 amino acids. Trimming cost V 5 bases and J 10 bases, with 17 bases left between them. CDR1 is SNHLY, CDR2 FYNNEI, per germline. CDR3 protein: CASSFRAGGDYTF. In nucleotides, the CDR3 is TGTGCCAGCAGTTTCAGGGCGGGAGGGGACTACACCTTC.

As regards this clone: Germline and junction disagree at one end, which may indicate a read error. In DNA, the CDR3 is TGTGCTAGCAGCCAACCTGGACTAGCCGGCAATGAGCAGTTCTTC. Translating it yields CASSQPGLAGNEQFF. The rearrangement uses TRBV7-7 and TRBJ2-1; 8 positions agree with TRBD2. Germline loops: CDR1 SSHAT, CDR2 FNYEAQ (reference sequence). The CDR3 runs to 15 residues.

DNA for the CDR3: TGTGCCATCAGTGTGGGAGCTGGAAACACCATATATTTT. Translated, it gives CAISVGAGNTIYF. The rearrangement uses TRBV10-3 and TRBJ1-3; no clear D gene. The CDR3 length is 13 residues. The V end lost 4 bases, the J end lost 2 bases, and 6 bases lay between the germline ends. Germline CDR1 reads ENHRY; CDR2 reads SYGVKD.

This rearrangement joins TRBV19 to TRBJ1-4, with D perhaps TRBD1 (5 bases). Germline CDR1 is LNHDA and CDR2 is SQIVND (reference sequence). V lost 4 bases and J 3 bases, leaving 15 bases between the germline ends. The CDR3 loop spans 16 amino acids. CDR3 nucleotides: TGTGCCAGTAGTAGGGGCTCGGAAGGATCTAATGAAAAACTGTTTTTT. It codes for CASSRGSEGSNEKLFF. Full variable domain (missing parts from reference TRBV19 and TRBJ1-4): DGGITQSPKYLFRKEGQNVTLSCEQNLNHDAMYWYRQDPGQGLRLIYYSQIVNDFQKGDIAEGYSVSREKKESFPLTVTSAQKNPTAFYLCASSRGSEGSNEKLFFGSGTQLSVL.

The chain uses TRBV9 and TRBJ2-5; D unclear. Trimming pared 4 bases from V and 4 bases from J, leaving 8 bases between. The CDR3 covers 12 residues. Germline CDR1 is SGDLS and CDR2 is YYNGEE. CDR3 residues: CASSPPGETQYF. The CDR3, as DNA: TGTGCCAGCAGCCCCCCCGGAGAGACCCAGTACTTC.

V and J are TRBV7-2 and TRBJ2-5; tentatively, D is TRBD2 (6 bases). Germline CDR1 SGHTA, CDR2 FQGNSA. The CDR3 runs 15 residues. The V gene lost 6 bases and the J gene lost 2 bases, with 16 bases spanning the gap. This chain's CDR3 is CASRIRSGLQETQYF. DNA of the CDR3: TGTGCCAGCAGAATTCGATCGGGACTTCAAGAGACCCAGTACTTC.

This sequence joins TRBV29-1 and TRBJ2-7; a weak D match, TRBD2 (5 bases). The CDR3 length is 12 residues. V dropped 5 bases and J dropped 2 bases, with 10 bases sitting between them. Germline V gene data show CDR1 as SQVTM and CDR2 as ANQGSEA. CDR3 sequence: CSVLAPTYEQYF. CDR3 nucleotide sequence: TGCAGCGTTTTAGCGCCAACCTACGAGCAGTACTTC.

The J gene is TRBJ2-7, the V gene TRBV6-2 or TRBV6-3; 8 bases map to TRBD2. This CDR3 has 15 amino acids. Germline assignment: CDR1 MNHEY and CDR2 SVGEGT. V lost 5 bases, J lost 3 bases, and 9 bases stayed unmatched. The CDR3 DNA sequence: TGTGCCAGCAGTCCGCAGGGACTAGGTAACTACGAGCAGTACTTC. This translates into CASSPQGLGNYEQYF.

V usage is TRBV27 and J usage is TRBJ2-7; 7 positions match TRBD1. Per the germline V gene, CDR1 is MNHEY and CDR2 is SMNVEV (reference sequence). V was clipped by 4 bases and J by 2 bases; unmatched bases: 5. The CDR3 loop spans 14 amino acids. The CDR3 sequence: CASSWAGGAYEQYF. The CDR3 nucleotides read TGTGCCAGCAGTTGGGCAGGGGGTGCCTACGAGCAGTACTTC.

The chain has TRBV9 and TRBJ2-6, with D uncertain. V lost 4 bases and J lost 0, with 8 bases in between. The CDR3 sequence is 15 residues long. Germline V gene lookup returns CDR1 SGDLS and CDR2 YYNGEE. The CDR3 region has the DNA TGTGCCAGCAGCCGCCGGTTCTCTGGGGCCAACGTCCTGACTTTC. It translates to CASSRRFSGANVLTF.

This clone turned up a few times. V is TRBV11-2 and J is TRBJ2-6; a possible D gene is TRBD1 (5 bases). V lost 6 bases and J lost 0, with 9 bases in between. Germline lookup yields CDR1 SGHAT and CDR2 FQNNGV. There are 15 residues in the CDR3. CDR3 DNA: TGTGCCAGCAGACGACAGATCTCTGGGGCCAACGTCCTGACTTTC. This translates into CASRRQISGANVLTF.

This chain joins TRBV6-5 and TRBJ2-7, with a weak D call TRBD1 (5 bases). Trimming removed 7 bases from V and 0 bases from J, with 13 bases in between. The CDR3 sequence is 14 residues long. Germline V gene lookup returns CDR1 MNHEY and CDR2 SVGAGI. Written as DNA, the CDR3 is TGTGCCAGCAAAGGACATCTAAGCTCCTACGAGCAGTACTTC. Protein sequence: CASKGHLSSYEQYF.

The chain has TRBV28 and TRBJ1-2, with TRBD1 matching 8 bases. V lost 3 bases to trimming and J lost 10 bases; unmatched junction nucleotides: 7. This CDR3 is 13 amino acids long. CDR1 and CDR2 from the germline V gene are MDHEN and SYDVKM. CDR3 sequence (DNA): TGTGCCAGCAGTTTGGGACAGGACGAAAACTACACCTTC. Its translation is CASSLGQDENYTF.

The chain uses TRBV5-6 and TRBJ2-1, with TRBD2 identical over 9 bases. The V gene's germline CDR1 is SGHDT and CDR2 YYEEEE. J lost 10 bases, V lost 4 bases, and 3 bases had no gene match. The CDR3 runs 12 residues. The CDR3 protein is CASSLAGREQFF. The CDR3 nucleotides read TGTGCCAGCAGCCTAGCGGGACGGGAGCAGTTCTTC. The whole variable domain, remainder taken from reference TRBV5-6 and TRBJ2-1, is DAGVTQSPTHLIKTRGQQVTLRCSPKSGHDTVSWYQQALGQGPQFIFQYYEEEERQRGNFPDRFSGHQFPNYSSELNVNALLLGDSALYLCASSLAGREQFFGPGTRLTVL.